This T cell receptor (beta chain) derives from a study of PD-1 blockade in mismatch repair-deficient tumors. Study details: Patients had about 13 mismatch repair-deficient cancer types and were previously treated and progressing.

Stated time point: approximately 10-day in vitro stimulation with candidate neoantigen peptide 6. Each of several ELISpot-reactive candidate peptides was used for roughly 10-day stimulation. The assay was immunoSEQ multiplex PCR, and TCRdb's table has in-frame clones only and misses some. The top ten clones hold 3.5% to 5% of a sample with 14,000 or so clones, 86% of them seen once. V dropped 5 bases and J dropped 9 bases, with 13 bases sitting between them. The CDR3 has 12 amino acids. Per germline, CDR1 SGHNT and CDR2 YENEEA. Overall study results and limits: All three positive peptides came from frameshift mutations, yielding around 140 blood TCRs. Rapid post-treatment expansion, then contraction, generally preceding radiologic response, marked tumor-resident clones.

Comments on this clone: Its specificity is unknown.

The V call is TRBV11-3, the J call TRBJ1-2; tentative D call: TRBD1 (6 bases). This clonotype was sampled from an adult with mismatch repair-deficient cancer. The material sequenced was cells cultured in vitro, taken from a patient treated with pembrolizumab. This CDR3 reads CASSLRGHSYTF. The CDR3, as DNA: TGTGCCAGCAGCCTAAGGGGACACAGCTACACCTTC.